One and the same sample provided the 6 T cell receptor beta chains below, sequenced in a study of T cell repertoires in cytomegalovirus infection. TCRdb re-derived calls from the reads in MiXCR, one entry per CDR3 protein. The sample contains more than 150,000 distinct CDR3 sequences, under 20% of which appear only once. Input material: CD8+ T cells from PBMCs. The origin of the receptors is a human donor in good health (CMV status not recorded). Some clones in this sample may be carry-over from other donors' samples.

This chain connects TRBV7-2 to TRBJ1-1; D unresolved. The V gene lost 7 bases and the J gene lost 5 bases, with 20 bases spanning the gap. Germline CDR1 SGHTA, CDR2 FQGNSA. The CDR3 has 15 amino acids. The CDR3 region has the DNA TGTGCCAGCACCAAATGGATCGTTAGGGAAACTGAAGCTTTCTTT. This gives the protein CASTKWIVRETEAFF.

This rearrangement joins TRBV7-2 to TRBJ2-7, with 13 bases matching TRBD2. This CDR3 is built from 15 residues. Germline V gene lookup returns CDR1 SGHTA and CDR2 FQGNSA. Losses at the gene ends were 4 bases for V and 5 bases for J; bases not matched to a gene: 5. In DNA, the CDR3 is TGTGCCAGCAGCTCCTGGACTAGCGGGGGAAACGAGCAGTACTTC. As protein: CASSSWTSGGNEQYF.

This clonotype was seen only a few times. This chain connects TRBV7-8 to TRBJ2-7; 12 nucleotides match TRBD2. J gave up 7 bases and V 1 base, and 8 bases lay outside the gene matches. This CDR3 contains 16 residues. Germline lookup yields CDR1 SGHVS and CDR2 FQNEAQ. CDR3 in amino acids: CASSLELAGGHGEQYF. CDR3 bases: TGTGCCAGCAGCTTAGAACTAGCGGGGGGTCATGGGGAGCAGTACTTC.

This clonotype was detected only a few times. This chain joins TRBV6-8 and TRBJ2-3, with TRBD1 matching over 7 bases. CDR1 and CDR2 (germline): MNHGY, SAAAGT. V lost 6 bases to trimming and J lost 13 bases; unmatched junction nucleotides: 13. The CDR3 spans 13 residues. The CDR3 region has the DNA TGTGCCAGCAGCCGACCAGGGGGTCCTTTCGAGTATTTT. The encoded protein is CASSRPGGPFEYF.

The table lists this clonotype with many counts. DNA of the CDR3: TGTGCCAGCAGTTACACGGACGCCTACGAGCAGTACTTC. As protein: CASSYTDAYEQYF. The rearrangement uses TRBV6-2 or TRBV6-3 and TRBJ2-7, with D uncertain. Germline V gene data show CDR1 as MNHEY and CDR2 as SVGEGT. CDR3 size: 13 residues. The V end was cut by 2 bases, the J end by 2 bases, with 7 bases between.

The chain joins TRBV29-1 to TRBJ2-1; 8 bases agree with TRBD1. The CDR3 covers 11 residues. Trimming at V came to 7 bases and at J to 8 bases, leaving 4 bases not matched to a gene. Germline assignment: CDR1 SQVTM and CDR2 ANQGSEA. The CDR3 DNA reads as TGCAGCGGGCAGGGGGCCGATGAGCAGTTCTTC. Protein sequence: CSGQGADEQFF.